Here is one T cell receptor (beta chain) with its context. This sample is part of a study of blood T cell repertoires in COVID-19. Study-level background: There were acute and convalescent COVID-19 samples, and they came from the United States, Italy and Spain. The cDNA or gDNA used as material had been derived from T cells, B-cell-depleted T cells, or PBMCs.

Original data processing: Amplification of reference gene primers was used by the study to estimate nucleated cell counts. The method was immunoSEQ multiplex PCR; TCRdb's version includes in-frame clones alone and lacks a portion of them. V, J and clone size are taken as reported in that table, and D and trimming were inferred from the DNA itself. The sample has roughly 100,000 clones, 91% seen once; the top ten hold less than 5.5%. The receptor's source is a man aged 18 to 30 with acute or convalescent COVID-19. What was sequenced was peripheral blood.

The DNA of the CDR3 is TGTGCCAGCAGTGACCATAGTTTAGGACAGGGGCCCAATGAGCAGTTCTTC. Translated, it gives CASSDHSLGQGPNEQFF. The chain combines TRBV6-4 with TRBJ2-1, with 9 bases that match TRBD1. The germline V gene encodes CDR1 MRHNA and CDR2 SNTAGT. V was pared by 2 bases and J by 6 bases, with 11 bases of the junction left unmatched. This CDR3 has 17 amino acids.